This TCR beta chain appears in the sequencing data of a study of CD8+ T cells in alopecia areata. As the sequencing template, cDNA was produced by extracting RNA and reverse transcribing it. Profiling relied on immunoSEQ multiplex PCR, and the TCRdb table lists in-frame clones only, not all of them. The sample includes approximately 150,000 clones, around 87% seen only once; the top ten take about 15%. From germline, CDR1 is SGHVS and CDR2 FQNEAQ. The length of the CDR3 is 12 residues. Trimming stripped 5 bases from V and 7 bases from J, with 8 bases between. V gene TRBV7-8 combines with J gene TRBJ2-2, with unresolved D. This sequence was found in a human donor with alopecia areata. Sequenced here: CD8+ T cells sorted from blood, sampled at week 0. The CDR3 reads CASSVSVGELFF. CDR3 in DNA: TGTGCCAGCAGCGTCAGCGTCGGGGAGCTGTTTTTT.